These T cell receptor beta chains were read from a single sample in a study of OX40 agonist ivuxolimab in advanced cancers. TCRdb's copy holds only in-frame clones and misses some; the assay was immunoSEQ multiplex PCR. Counted here are 65,000 to 95,000 clones, 91% occurring once; the ten biggest clones make up more than 5.5%. The source was CD4+ or CD8+ T cells sorted from blood, collected in a trial of the OX40 agonist ivuxolimab. The origin of the receptors is an adult with an advanced solid tumor such as melanoma, head and neck, liver or kidney cancer. Each CDR3 is given with its conserved first and last residue. D genes are given only for firm matches. Size tells how often a clone was seen (once, few, many) or the class of an expanded clone, and some rows leave it out.

d_call j_call cdr3_length v_call clone_size cdr3_nt cdr3_aa
- TRBJ2-7 14 TRBV27 few TGTGCCAGCAGTTTATCACGTGTTGGAAACGAGCAGTACTTC CASSLSRVGNEQYF
- TRBJ2-7 15 TRBV27 - TGTGCCAGCAGTTTTTCAGCCACAAGACCTTACGAGCAGTACTTC CASSFSATRPYEQYF
- TRBJ2-2 12 TRBV28 - TGTGCCAGCACCCGTCGGACCGGGGAGCTGTTTTTT CASTRRTGELFF
TRBD2 TRBJ2-2 16 TRBV2 - TGTGCCAGCAGGGTGGGGACTAGCGCGAACACCGGGGAGCTGTTTTTT CASRVGTSANTGELFF
- TRBJ2-6 16 TRBV9 - TGTGCCAGCAGCGTAGGCCACCTCTCTGGGGCCAACGTCCTGACTTTC CASSVGHLSGANVLTF
- TRBJ2-3 13 TRBV27 - TGTGCCAGCACCGCAATGGGGGCACACACGCAGTATTTT CASTAMGAHTQYF
- TRBJ2-1 14 TRBV14 - TGTGCCAGCAGCCACTTTAACGACTACAATGAGCAGTTCTTC CASSHFNDYNEQFF
- TRBJ1-3 18 TRBV30 - TGTGCCTGGAGTGCTGGTAGTTCCAATTTGAGGTCTGGAAACACCATATATTTT CAWSAGSSNLRSGNTIYF
- TRBJ2-3 13 TRBV18 - TGTGCCAGCTCGCCGACCGACACAGATACGCAGTATTTT CASSPTDTDTQYF
- TRBJ2-7 14 TRBV13 - TGTGCCAGCAGCTTAAGGGGGAGCCGCTACGAGCAGTACTTC CASSLRGSRYEQYF
- TRBJ2-3 15 TRBV28 once TGTGCCAGGGATCCTGACAGAACATTCACAGATACGCAGTATTTT CARDPDRTFTDTQYF
TRBD2 TRBJ2-1 17 TRBV18 - TGTGCCAGCTCACCACGTACACGGGCGGGAGGTGAAAATGAGCAGTTCTTC CASSPRTRAGGENEQFF
- TRBJ2-5 12 TRBV7-7 few TGTGCTAGCAGCTTCCCTCTAGAGACCCAGTACTTC CASSFPLETQYF
- TRBJ1-3 15 TRBV5-6 - TGTGCCAGCAGCTTGGTCGGCAGACAGCGAAACACCATATATTTT CASSLVGRQRNTIYF
- TRBJ2-1 15 TRBV7-3 - TGTGCCAGCAGCTCCGGGACGACATCCTACAATGAGCAGTTCTTC CASSSGTTSYNEQFF
- TRBJ2-5 13 TRBV30 - TGTGCCTGGGCAGAAAGTTTAAAAGAGACCCAGTACTTC CAWAESLKETQYF
- TRBJ1-4 15 TRBV30 - TGTGCCTGGAGTGTAGGGTCCCCTGCCCCGGTAAAACTGTTTTTT CAWSVGSPAPVKLFF
- TRBJ2-1 12 TRBV10-3 - TGTGCCATCGGGGCGGGACCCAATGAGCAGTTCTTC CAIGAGPNEQFF
- TRBJ2-7 15 TRBV27 - TGTGCCAGCAGTCCCTATCTAGACCGCTACGGGGAGCAGTACTTC CASSPYLDRYGEQYF
TRBD1 TRBJ2-7 14 TRBV11-2 - TGTGCCAGCAGCGGGGGACAGGTAGGCTACGAGCAGTACTTC CASSGGQVGYEQYF
- TRBJ2-3 16 TRBV11-2 - TGTGCCAGCAGCTTAGGGGTGGTTACTAGCACAGATACGCAGTATTTT CASSLGVVTSTDTQYF
- TRBJ2-1 12 TRBV6-6 - TGTGCCAGCACACGGGACATCCGCGAGCAGTTCTTC CASTRDIREQFF
- TRBJ2-6 15 TRBV19 - TGTGCCAGTAGTATAGGGGGGGCCGGGGCCAACGTCCTGACTTTC CASSIGGAGANVLTF
- TRBJ2-7 14 TRBV5-6 - TGTGCCAGCAGCCCCGACTTGAGCTCCTACGAGCAGTACTTC CASSPDLSSYEQYF
- TRBJ1-2 14 TRBV29-1 - TGCAGCGTTGGCGGGACTGGCGGCGCCAGTGGCTACACCTTC CSVGGTGGASGYTF
- TRBJ1-3 16 TRBV28 - TGTGCCAGCACCCCGACAGGCGTCTTCTCTGGAAACACCATATATTTT CASTPTGVFSGNTIYF
- TRBJ1-3 13 TRBV2 once TGTGCCAGCAGACAGGGAGAGGGAAACACCATATATTTT CASRQGEGNTIYF
- TRBJ1-1 15 TRBV19 - TGTGCCAGTAGTAGGACCCAGGGTTTGCACACTGAAGCTTTCTTT CASSRTQGLHTEAFF
- TRBJ2-2 14 TRBV6-1 - TGTGCCAGCAGTTCGCACACGAACACCGGGGAGCTGTTTTTT CASSSHTNTGELFF
TRBD2 TRBJ2-1 17 TRBV4-1 - TGCGCCAGCAGCCCCCAACCCCTAGCGGGGACCTACAATGAGCAGTTCTTC CASSPQPLAGTYNEQFF
TRBD1 TRBJ1-5 15 TRBV19 - TGTGCCAGTAGTATGGGGGACAGACGAGATCAGCCCCAGCATTTT CASSMGDRRDQPQHF
- TRBJ1-2 12 TRBV28 - TGTGCCGGGTCGGGAGTCAACTATGGCTACACCTTC CAGSGVNYGYTF
- TRBJ2-7 13 TRBV11-2 once TGTGCCAGCAGCTTAGATCAGGGGTACGAGCAGTACTTC CASSLDQGYEQYF
TRBD2 TRBJ2-7 14 TRBV6-5 - TGTGCCAGCAGTCCACTAGCGGGAGGGAACGAGCAGTACTTC CASSPLAGGNEQYF
- TRBJ2-7 12 TRBV11-2 - TGTGCCAGCAGCTTAGGGGTAGTCGAGCAGTACTTC CASSLGVVEQYF
- TRBJ2-1 17 TRBV28 - TGTGCCAGCACCCAAACCCCCTTAGGAATCTCCTACAATGAGCAGTTCTTC CASTQTPLGISYNEQFF
- TRBJ2-1 14 TRBV11-2 once TGTGCCAGCAGCTTAGCGGGAGACCTCAATGAGCAGTTCTTC CASSLAGDLNEQFF
- TRBJ2-7 11 TRBV20-1 - TGCAGTGCTAGAGAGGCCTCCGAGCAGTACTTC CSAREASEQYF
- TRBJ2-1 14 TRBV9 - TGTGCCAGCAGCCCCCAGATGAGCGGAGGCCGGCAGTTCTTC CASSPQMSGGRQFF
TRBD1 TRBJ1-5 16 TRBV19 - TGTGCCAGTAGTATTAGGGGACAGGGGGCCGGTCAGCCCCAGCATTTT CASSIRGQGAGQPQHF
- TRBJ1-5 15 TRBV25-1 - TGTGCCAGCAGTGATGGGGACCGTCCCAATCAGCCCCAGCATTTT CASSDGDRPNQPQHF
TRBD1 TRBJ1-4 13 TRBV2 - TGTGCCAGCGGACAGGGTAGGGGTGAAAAACTGTTTTTT CASGQGRGEKLFF
TRBD2 TRBJ2-5 19 TRBV7-9 - TGTGCCAGCAGCCCTCGCCTAGGACTAGCGGGGGTCGGGGAAGAGACCCAGTACTTC CASSPRLGLAGVGEETQYF
- TRBJ1-1 14 TRBV5-1 - TGCGCCAGCAACCGGGACGGAGTGAACACTGAAGCTTTCTTT CASNRDGVNTEAFF
- TRBJ2-7 15 TRBV21-1 - TGTGCCAGCAGCGCAAAGACAGGTGCCCCCCCCGAGCAGTACTTC CASSAKTGAPPEQYF
TRBD2 TRBJ2-3 17 TRBV28 - TGTGCCAGCAGTTCCGGACTAGCGGGAGCTGGATTAGATACGCAGTATTTT CASSSGLAGAGLDTQYF
- TRBJ2-7 14 TRBV30 - TGTGCTGGGAGCGCGCGGCGGGACTCCTACGAGCAGTACTTC CAGSARRDSYEQYF
TRBD1 TRBJ2-1 13 TRBV2 - TGTGCCAGCAACCGGGACAGGGTCAATGAGCAGTTCTTC CASNRDRVNEQFF
- TRBJ2-6 17 TRBV2 - TGTGCCAGCAGTTTGGCCGAGACAGGCTCTGGGGCCAACGTCCTGACTTTC CASSLAETGSGANVLTF
TRBD2 TRBJ2-5 17 TRBV5-1 - TGCGCCAGCAGCCTTGGCGGCTGGGCGGGAGGGCCAGAGACCCAGTACTTC CASSLGGWAGGPETQYF
- TRBJ1-2 13 TRBV7-9 - TGTGCCAGCAGCGACCTTTGGGTAGGAGGCTACACCTTC CASSDLWVGGYTF
- TRBJ1-2 12 TRBV29-1 - TGCAGCGTGCTACAGGGAAGCTATGGCTACACCTTC CSVLQGSYGYTF
TRBD1 TRBJ1-4 16 TRBV11-2 - TGTGCCAGCAGCTCGACGAGGACAGGGCCCTCTGAAAAACTGTTTTTT CASSSTRTGPSEKLFF
TRBD2 TRBJ2-3 14 TRBV29-1 - TGCAGCGTGGGGGAAGCGGGAGTAACAGATACGCAGTATTTT CSVGEAGVTDTQYF